These 8 T cell receptor beta chains came from one sample sequenced in a study of blood T cell repertoires in COVID-19. TCRdb keeps only in-frame clones here, not all; method: immunoSEQ multiplex PCR. The sample lists about 110,000 clones, less than 90% seen once, with 15% to 20% in the top ten. The sample consisted of peripheral blood. The receptors come from a woman aged 55-75 years with acute or convalescent COVID-19.

The rearrangement links TRBV15 to TRBJ1-2; D is perhaps TRBD1 (6 bases). Germline CDR1 and CDR2: LNHNV and YYDKDF (reference sequence). The CDR3 runs 15 residues. V shed 0 bases and J shed 4 bases, with 12 bases lying between them. The CDR3 spells CATSRDTQGSYGYTF. DNA of the CDR3: TGTGCCACCAGCAGAGATACTCAGGGGTCCTATGGCTACACCTTC.

Only a few counts were recorded for this clone. The rearrangement joins TRBV4-1 to TRBJ2-7, with D possibly TRBD1 on 6 matching bases. Germline CDR1 and CDR2: MGHRA and YSYEKL. Trimming took off 1 base at V and 11 bases at J, with 15 bases between the two ends. The CDR3 length is 13 residues. CDR3 amino acids: CASSQGHGRTEYF. The CDR3 nucleotides read TGCGCCAGCAGCCAAGGACATGGTAGGACAGAGTACTTC.

V gene TRBV6-6 combines with J gene TRBJ2-7; 10 bases fit TRBD2. CDR3 length: 13 residues. Germline-derived CDR1 and CDR2 are MNHNY and SVGAGI (reference sequence). J was trimmed by 3 bases and V by 7 bases; bases with no gene match: 3. CDR3 residues: CASNQREGYEQYF. The CDR3 region has the DNA TGTGCCAGCAATCAGCGGGAGGGCTACGAGCAGTACTTC.

This clone was detected many times. Written as DNA, the CDR3 is TGTGCCAGTAGTATCGAAGACAGGCCATCCACTGAAGCTTTCTTT. Its protein product is CASSIEDRPSTEAFF. The chain joins TRBV19 to TRBJ1-1, with TRBD1 as a possible D gene (6 bases). The CDR3 is 15 amino acids. Germline assignment: CDR1 LNHDA and CDR2 SQIVND (reference sequence). V was cut by 3 bases and J by 4 bases, with 15 bases left in between.

The chain recombines TRBV30 with TRBJ1-2, with a weak D call TRBD1 (6 bases). Germline CDR1 GTSNPN, CDR2 SVGIG (reference sequence). The V and J ends lost 2 bases and 6 bases respectively, with 13 bases between them. This CDR3 has 13 amino acids. CDR3 sequence: CAWSLGRGDGYTF. CDR3 in DNA: TGTGCCTGGAGTTTAGGCAGGGGCGATGGCTACACCTTC.

The V gene is TRBV9, the J gene TRBJ2-3, with TRBD2 matching over 7 bases. The length of the CDR3 is 16 residues. Germline lookup yields CDR1 SGDLS and CDR2 YYNGEE. The V and J ends lost 3 bases and 4 bases, in that order; junction bases with no gene match: 11. The CDR3 coding sequence is TGTGCCAGCAGCGGCAAGCGGGGTCGGGTATCAGATACGCAGTATTTT. Encoded protein: CASSGKRGRVSDTQYF.

Only a few counts were recorded for this clone. V gene TRBV30 combines with J gene TRBJ2-7; perhaps TRBD2 as D (7 bases). The CDR3 runs to 15 residues. From germline, CDR1 is GTSNPN and CDR2 SVGIG (reference sequence). V lost 2 bases and J 6 bases, leaving 20 bases between the germline ends. The CDR3 sequence is CAWSPTGMGLREQYF. DNA for the CDR3: TGTGCCTGGAGTCCTACAGGGATGGGACTACGCGAGCAGTACTTC.

The V gene is TRBV5-1, the J gene TRBJ1-1; a weak D match, TRBD1 (6 bases). The CDR3 has 15 amino acids. Trimming removed 4 bases from V and 1 base from J, with 14 bases in between. Germline V gene sequence: CDR1 SGHRS, CDR2 YFSETQ. The CDR3 is CASSPPTGWNTEAFF. CDR3 bases: TGCGCCAGCAGCCCCCCGACAGGTTGGAACACTGAAGCTTTCTTT. The full variable domain, its missing parts supplied by reference TRBV5-1 and TRBJ1-1, is KAGVTQTPRYLIKTRGQQVTLSCSPISGHRSVSWYQQTPGQGLQFLFEYFSETQRNKGNFPGRFSGRQFSNSRSEMNVSTLELGDSALYLCASSPPTGWNTEAFFGQGTRLTVV.